This T cell receptor (beta chain) was sequenced in a study of post-analysis software for immune sequencing data. Study-wide results and limits: TRBV segments more frequent in patients than in controls numbered five and included TRBV5-6, TRBV5-1 and TRBV20-1.

This clonotype occurred a few times. Antigen specificity is unknown. The TCR beta cDNA libraries carried unique molecular identifiers. TCRdb fed the PCR reads into MiXCR, producing one record per CDR3 protein. In the table there are a few hundred thousand distinct CDR3 sequences, over 30% of which are singletons. CDR1 SQVTM and CDR2 ANQGSEA come from the germline V gene. The CDR3 spans 14 residues. V was cut by 6 bases and J by 4 bases, with 16 bases left in between. Sequenced: blood. This receptor was taken from a girl aged 2 to 9 with multiple sclerosis. The chain links TRBV29-1 to TRBJ2-1; D is possibly TRBD2 (5 bases). CDR3 amino acids: CSVVSEGFYNEQFF. CDR3 bases: TGCAGCGTCGTTAGCGAGGGCTTTTACAATGAGCAGTTCTTC.